Sequencing of this TCR beta chain was carried out in a study of PD-1 blockade in mismatch repair-deficient tumors. About the study: Patients had around 11 mismatch repair-deficient cancer types, all previously treated and progressing.

Only one count was recorded for this clone. The antigen is unknown. All patients were mismatch repair deficient, assessed by either PCR or immunohistochemistry. TCR sequencing covered a few patients who responded to pembrolizumab. Whole-study results and caveats: Tumor-resident clones, often absent from pretreatment blood, expanded after pembrolizumab and then contracted.

TCRdb's table, derived via immunoSEQ multiplex PCR, lists solely in-frame clones and lacks some. Among some 70,000 clones listed, around 73% were seen once. Germline assignment: CDR1 SEHNR and CDR2 FQNEAQ (reference sequence). The CDR3 sequence is 13 residues long. V dropped 1 base and J dropped 6 bases, with 6 bases sitting between them. The sequences come from peripheral blood, collected 2 weeks after starting pembrolizumab. The V call is TRBV7-9, the J call TRBJ2-2; D gene uncertain. This sequence originates from an adult with mismatch repair-deficient cancer. CDR3: CASSLVGAGELFF. The DNA for the CDR3 is TGTGCCAGCAGCTTAGTGGGCGCCGGGGAGCTGTTTTTT. Drawing the rest from reference TRBV7-9 and TRBJ2-2, the complete variable domain is DTGVSQNPRHKITKRGQNVTFRCDPISEHNRLYWYRQTLGQGPEFLTYFQNEAQLEKSRLLSDRFSAERPKGSFSTLEIQRTEQGDSAMYLCASSLVGAGELFFGEGSRLTVL.